The 7 T cell receptor beta chains listed next were all sequenced from one sample in a study of T-cell memory formation after mild COVID-19 (dated by TCRdb to about 2021). Preparation of the library involved 5' RACE. TCRdb shows the sequencer as Illumina NovaSeq 6000. The public sequencing data were trimmed at Q25 with fastp and processed into clonotypes with MiXCR by TCRdb, which kept only in-frame beta chains. Entries are consolidated by CDR3 protein sequence, retaining the most common genes and DNA. For this sample there are 560,000 or so distinct CDR3 sequences; about 18% appear just once. The top ten clonotypes cover less than 10% of the sample. The sequenced sample consisted of PBMCs or a T cell subset sorted from them (not recorded which). Receptors were obtained from an adult woman who had mild COVID-19 (a few samples of this study predate the infection). The sample titles of this study are shuffled in the database, so cell type and time point are left out; the donor was told from shared clones.

This clonotype came up a few times. The chain employs TRBV27 and TRBJ2-1; tentative D call: TRBD2 (6 bases). Trimming cost V 3 bases and J 6 bases, with 15 bases left between them. Germline CDR1 reads MNHEY; CDR2 reads SMNVEV (reference sequence). This CDR3 contains 15 residues. Here the CDR3 DNA reads TGTGCCAGCAGTTTCGCTAGAGGGAGGAGCAATGAGCAGTTCTTC. As protein: CASSFARGRSNEQFF.

V gene TRBV7-9 combines with J gene TRBJ2-7; maybe TRBD2 (6 bases). V was shortened by 4 bases and J by 3 bases, with 13 bases between the two germline ends. Germline V CDR1 and CDR2: SEHNR, FQNEAQ (reference sequence). CDR3 length equals 14 residues. The CDR3 protein is CASSSRSAGYEQYF. The DNA for the CDR3 is TGTGCCAGCAGCTCCCGGTCAGCGGGCTACGAGCAGTACTTC.

This clonotype turned up a few times. One junction end disagrees with the germline gene, perhaps due to a read error. V and J are TRBV10-3 and TRBJ2-2; TRBD2 might be the D (5 bases). The CDR3 length is 13 residues. Germline CDR1 is ENHRY and CDR2 is SYGVKD. CDR3 nucleotides: TGTGCCATCAGTGAGTCGATTCGAGCGGAGGCGACTTTT. The encoded protein is CAISESIRAEATF.

The sample holds a few counts of this clonotype. The genes are TRBV12-3 or TRBV12-4 and TRBJ2-1, with unresolved D. CDR3 size: 14 residues. The V and J ends lost 5 bases and 4 bases respectively, with 12 bases between them. The CDR3: CASSPTRAYNEQFF. In DNA, the CDR3 is TGTGCCAGCAGTCCTACCCGGGCTTACAATGAGCAGTTCTTC.

This clonotype was seen a handful of times. V is TRBV7-9 and J is TRBJ1-2; D ambiguous. Germline V gene sequence: CDR1 SEHNR, CDR2 FQNEAQ (reference sequence). Trimming cost V 1 base and J 10 bases, with 13 bases left between them. The CDR3 covers 13 residues. The CDR3 DNA follows: TGTGCCAGCAGCTTAGGGAATGGCCTGGTCTACACCTTC. This sequence encodes CASSLGNGLVYTF.

This clonotype turned up a few times. J is TRBJ2-5 and V is TRBV7-2; D gene ambiguous. Trimming stripped 2 bases from V and 3 bases from J, with 7 bases between. This CDR3 spans 13 amino acids. Germline values: CDR1 SGHTA, CDR2 FQGNSA. The CDR3 nucleotides read TGTGCCAGCAGCTTAAATCGGAAAGAGACCCAGTACTTC. Translated: CASSLNRKETQYF.

This clonotype has a handful of counts. V is TRBV7-9 and J is TRBJ2-3, with D perhaps being TRBD1 or TRBD2 (7 bases each). CDR1 and CDR2 (germline): SEHNR, FQNEAQ (reference sequence). V was pared by 5 bases and J by 6 bases, with 21 bases between. This CDR3 spans 16 amino acids. The CDR3 is CASSPDGLGGRDTQYF. CDR3 nucleotides: TGTGCCAGCAGCCCGGATGGACTAGGGGGCAGGGATACGCAGTATTTT.